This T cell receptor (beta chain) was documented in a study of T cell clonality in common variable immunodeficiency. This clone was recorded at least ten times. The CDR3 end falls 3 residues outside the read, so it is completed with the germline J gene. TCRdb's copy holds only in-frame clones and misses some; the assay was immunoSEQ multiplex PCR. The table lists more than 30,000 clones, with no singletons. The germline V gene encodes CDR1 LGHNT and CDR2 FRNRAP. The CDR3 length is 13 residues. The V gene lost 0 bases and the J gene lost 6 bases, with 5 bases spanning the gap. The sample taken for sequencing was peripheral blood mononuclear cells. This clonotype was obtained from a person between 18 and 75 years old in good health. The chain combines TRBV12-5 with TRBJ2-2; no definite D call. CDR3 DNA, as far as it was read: TGTGCTAGTGGTTTGGTACTTGCCGGGGAG. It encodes CASGLVLAGE. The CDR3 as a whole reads CASGLVLAGELFF.